Given below is one T cell receptor (beta chain) in context. The target antigen is unknown. TCRdb processed the 5' RACE reads anew with MiXCR; each CDR3 protein has one entry. Found here are hundreds of thousands of distinct CDR3 sequences, 10% to 15% of them singletons; the top ten hold 15%. This sample is drawn from a study of T cells after yellow fever vaccination. Study as a whole: The SMART-Seq v4 Ultra Low Input method served to prepare the low-cell-number fractions.

Germline CDR1 SGHDN, CDR2 FVKESK. Germline trimming cut 2 bases from V and 0 bases from J; bases unmatched to any gene: 7. The CDR3 is 17 amino acids. Regarding the study as a whole: A minor fraction of clonotypes spanned both CD4 and CD8 compartments.

The input for sequencing was PBMCs, taken on the day of the yellow fever booster vaccination. V gene TRBV14 combines with J gene TRBJ2-1; 7 bases align to TRBD2. The sequence came from a man aged 30 to 39 who received the YFV17D yellow fever vaccine. DNA for the CDR3: TGTGCCAGCAGCCAATTTCTTGGCGGGAGCTCCTACAATGAGCAGTTCTTC. Its translation: CASSQFLGGSSYNEQFF.